This T cell receptor (beta chain) was profiled in a study of blood T cell repertoires in COVID-19. Study overall: Some COVID-19 samples were acute and others convalescent; all came from the United States, Italy and Spain. T cells, B-cell-depleted T cells, or PBMCs supplied cDNA or gDNA.

Source study methods: Reference gene primers were amplified, and this amplification served to estimate nucleated cell counts. TCRdb's copy holds only in-frame clones and misses some; the assay was immunoSEQ multiplex PCR. Clone size and the V and J calls come from that table; the DNA yielded D and trimming. The sample has some 240,000 clones; approximately 89% are singletons. This sequence was found in a woman in her thirties or forties who had recovered from COVID-19. The sample consisted of peripheral blood.

The CDR3, as DNA: TGTGCCAGTAGCCACCAGACGGAGGGGCGGGAGGCTTTCTTT. Protein: CASSHQTEGREAFF. This chain links TRBV19 with TRBJ1-1, with D possibly matching TRBD1 (5 bases). V dropped 6 bases and J dropped 11 bases, with 22 bases sitting between them. The germline gives CDR1 LNHDA, CDR2 SQIVND (reference sequence). The CDR3 is 14 amino acids. The variable domain in full, completed from reference TRBV19 and TRBJ1-1, reads DGGITQSPKYLFRKEGQNVTLSCEQNLNHDAMYWYRQDPGQGLRLIYYSQIVNDFQKGDIAEGYSVSREKKESFPLTVTSAQKNPTAFYLCASSHQTEGREAFFGQGTRLTVV.